This T cell receptor (beta chain) came from a study of cytomegalovirus exposure and HLA in healthy donors. The CDR3 totals 14 residues. Germline CDR1 reads LNHDA; CDR2 reads SQIVND (reference sequence). V gave up 5 bases and J gave up 2 bases, with 10 bases separating them. Primers: 60 Vbeta forward and 13 Jbeta reverse. Measured with immunoSEQ multiplex PCR; TCRdb has only the in-frame clones, and not every one. The table has some 120,000 clones, over 60% seen once; the top ten hold roughly 4%. V usage is TRBV19 and J usage is TRBJ1-3; TRBD1 is a possible D gene (5 bases). The clonotype was recovered from a human donor in good health. Material for sequencing was PBMCs. This CDR3 reads CASSQGAPGNTIYF. The DNA of the CDR3 is TGTGCCAGTAGTCAGGGCGCGCCTGGAAACACCATATATTTT.